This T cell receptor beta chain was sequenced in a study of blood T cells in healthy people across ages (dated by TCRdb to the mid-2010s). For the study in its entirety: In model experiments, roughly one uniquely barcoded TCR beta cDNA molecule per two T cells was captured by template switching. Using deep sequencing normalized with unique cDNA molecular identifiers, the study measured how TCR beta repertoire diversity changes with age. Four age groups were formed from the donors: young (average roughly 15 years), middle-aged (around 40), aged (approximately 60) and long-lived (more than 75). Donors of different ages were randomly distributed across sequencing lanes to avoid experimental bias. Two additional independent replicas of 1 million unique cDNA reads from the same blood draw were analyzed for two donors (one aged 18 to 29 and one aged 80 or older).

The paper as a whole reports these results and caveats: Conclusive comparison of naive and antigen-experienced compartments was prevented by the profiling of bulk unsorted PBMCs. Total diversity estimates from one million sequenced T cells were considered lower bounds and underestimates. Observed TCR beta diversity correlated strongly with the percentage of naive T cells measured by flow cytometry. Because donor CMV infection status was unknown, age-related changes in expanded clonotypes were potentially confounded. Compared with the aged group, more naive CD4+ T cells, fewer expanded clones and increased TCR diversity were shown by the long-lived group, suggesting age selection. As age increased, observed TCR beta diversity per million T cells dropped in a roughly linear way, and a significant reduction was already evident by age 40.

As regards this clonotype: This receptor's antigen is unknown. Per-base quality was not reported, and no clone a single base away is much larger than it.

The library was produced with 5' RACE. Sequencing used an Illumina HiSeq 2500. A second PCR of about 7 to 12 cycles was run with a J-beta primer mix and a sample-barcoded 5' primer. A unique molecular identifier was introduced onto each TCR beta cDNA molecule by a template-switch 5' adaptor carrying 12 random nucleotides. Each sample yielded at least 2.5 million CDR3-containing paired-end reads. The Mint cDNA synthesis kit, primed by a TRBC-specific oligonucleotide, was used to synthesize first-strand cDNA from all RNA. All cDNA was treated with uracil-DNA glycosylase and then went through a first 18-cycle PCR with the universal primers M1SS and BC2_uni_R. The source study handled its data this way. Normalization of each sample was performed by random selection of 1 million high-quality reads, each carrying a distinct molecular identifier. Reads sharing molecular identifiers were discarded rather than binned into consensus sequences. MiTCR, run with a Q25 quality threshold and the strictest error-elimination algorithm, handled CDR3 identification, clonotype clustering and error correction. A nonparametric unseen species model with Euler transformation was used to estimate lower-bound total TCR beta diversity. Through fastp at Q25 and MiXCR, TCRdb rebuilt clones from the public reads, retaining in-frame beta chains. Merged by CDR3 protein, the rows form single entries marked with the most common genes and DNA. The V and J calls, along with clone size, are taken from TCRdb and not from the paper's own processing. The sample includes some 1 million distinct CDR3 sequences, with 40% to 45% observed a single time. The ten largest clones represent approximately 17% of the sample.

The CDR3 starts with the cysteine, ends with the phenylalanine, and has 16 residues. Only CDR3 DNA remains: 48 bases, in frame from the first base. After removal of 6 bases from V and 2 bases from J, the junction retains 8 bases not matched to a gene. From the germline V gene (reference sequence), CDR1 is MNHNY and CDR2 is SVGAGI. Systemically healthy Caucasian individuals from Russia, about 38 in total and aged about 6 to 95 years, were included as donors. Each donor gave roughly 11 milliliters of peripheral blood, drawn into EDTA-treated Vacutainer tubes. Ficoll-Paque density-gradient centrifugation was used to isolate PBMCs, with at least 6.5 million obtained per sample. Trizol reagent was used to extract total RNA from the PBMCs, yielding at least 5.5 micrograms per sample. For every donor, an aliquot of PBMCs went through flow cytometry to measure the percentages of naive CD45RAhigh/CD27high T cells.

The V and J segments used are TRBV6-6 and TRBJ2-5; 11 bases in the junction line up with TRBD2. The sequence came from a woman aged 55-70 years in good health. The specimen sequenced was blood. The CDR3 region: CASSPGLAGHQETQYF. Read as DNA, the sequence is TGTGCCAGCAGCCCCGGACTAGCGGGTCATCAAGAGACCCAGTACTTC.